This T cell receptor (beta chain) was identified in a study of cytomegalovirus exposure and HLA in healthy donors (dated by TCRdb to the late 2010s). Context from the whole study: An earlier analysis of some 550 of the donors reported 250 to 300 Gb of sequence data and roughly 110 million unique TCR beta sequences from some 180 million T cells. About 300 gigabases of sequencing data and approximately 93 million unique TCR sequences were included in an early release covering around 600 HLA-typed donors. Rather than drawing on any new phenotypic data, the later analysis identified candidate immune exposures from TCR beta sequences and the way those sequences occurred across donors. All discovery cohort repertoires had been generated using a single sequencing platform. Across 300 to 400 genotyped donors of the cohort, an average of roughly 250,000 unique TCR beta nucleotide sequences per donor were sequenced, and around 19% of those sequences were non-productive. The number of typed donors differed by locus: about 629-640 for A, B, C, DRB1 and DQB1; approximately 520 for DQA1; some 610 for DPA1; and 400 to 480 for DPB1. To decide whether each TCR beta V gene segment behaved as functional or pseudogenic, an earlier analysis of some 600 of the donors relied on high-throughput TCR beta sequencing. Donor age, sex, ethnicity and CMV serostatus were compiled together with the repertoire data. To predict cytomegalovirus infection status, the study brought together high-throughput TCR immunosequencing, statistical association of individual TCRs with disease status, and machine learning. HLA typing included class I and class II loci at four-digit resolution. About five DR-DQ haplotypes were treated as single units for association and clustering because of strong linkage in the cohort. In a later analysis, previously published TCR beta repertoires from several hundred donors were re-analyzed and high-resolution HLA genotyping was added so that TCR occurrence patterns could be studied. A later genetic analysis took genome-wide SNP genotypes for about three fifths of the roughly 700 donors and used that subset as a discovery cohort. Of the 300 to 500 genotyped donors, 65% to 90% were placed in the genetic ancestry cluster associated with self-reported Caucasian donors. Besides the first cohort of approximately 710 subjects, a separate validation cohort made up of roughly 120 different subjects was used. The study profiled the T cell repertoires of hundreds of subjects by immunosequencing and related them to cytomegalovirus serostatus. The aim of the study was to test whether cataloging public T cell receptors could identify signatures of past pathogen exposure.

A note on this clone: The antigen it binds to is not known. The record has no base qualities; no much larger clone is one base away.

Trimming removed 0 bases from V and 7 bases from J; the gene matches leave 9 bases unexplained. The CDR3 runs 16 amino acids, cysteine and phenylalanine included. Just the 48-base CDR3 DNA is kept, in frame starting at base 1. The germline V gene specifies LGHNT as CDR1 and FRNRAP as CDR2. The cohort was made up of 500 to 850 healthy bone marrow donors. Cohort members were all nominally healthy when sampled, although unrecorded immune exposures were likely present. The donor tested CMV seronegative and was one of the 352 seronegative cohort members. A peripheral blood sample was provided by each donor, and peripheral blood mononuclear cells were used for TCR beta sequencing. The Qiagen DNeasy Blood Extraction Kit was used to extract genomic DNA from the blood cell samples. Findings and caveats that apply to the study as a whole: For the cohort, immune exposure information was limited to CMV serostatus. In a later analysis, HLA-associated TCR beta chains showed more clonal expansion and lower generation probabilities than non-associated chains that were equally common. An association between a missense DCLRE1C variant and V-gene and J-gene trimming of TCR beta chains was found in a later genetic analysis and replicated in an independent cohort. Most TCR sequences were observed very rarely across donors, whereas some public TCRs were present in many individuals. The sequencing pipeline was judged likely to have produced a cluster of highly shared sequence variants as a technical artifact. Three of the identified cytomegalovirus-associated TCR beta chains were confirmed in vitro to be specific for cytomegalovirus antigens. Compared with the roughly 700-donor mean, donors in an Asian-associated ancestry cluster had fewer N-insertions in productive TCRs, according to a later genetic analysis. According to a later analysis, TCR association rates differed among HLA loci, with DRB1 alleles showing the most associated TCRs and HLA-C alleles showing the fewest. The cohort was sequenced for TCR beta chains only, and without alpha or paired-chain data the features that could be detected were limited. In an earlier analysis of some 640 of the donors, most TCR beta V segments were observed in productive rearrangements about 90% or about 30% of the time, broadly matching IMGT annotations. Some IMGT-functional V segments, including TRBV6-2 and TRBV6-3, could not be told apart with the 87-base-pair reads, so those segments were excluded. Presence/absence analyses assumed roughly uniform sequencing depth across donors, an assumption that may not hold. The classifier was reported to diagnose cytomegalovirus status with high specificity and sensitivity in both the original cohort and the validation cohort. According to a later analysis, most CMV-associated TCR beta chains appeared to be HLA-restricted, and the HLA associations seemed to be driven largely by CMV exposure. Because counts were too low, around 17 rarely observed V segments, including chromosome 9 orphons, were left out of the earlier analysis of 587 of the donors. When HLA alleles, especially DR and DQ, strongly co-occurred, TCR associations were difficult to assign to individual alleles. Linkage disequilibrium might explain the correlated functional status among segregating V segments, but an unknown experimental factor could not be ruled out. A total of roughly 160 TCR beta chains were listed by the study as associated with cytomegalovirus. The authors suggested that the approach could potentially be extended to other disease states and immunological phenotypes. In a later analysis, more than 15,000 TCR beta sequences were associated with specific HLA alleles at a false discovery rate of 0.05. Several of the top co-occurrence clusters appeared to be linked to parvovirus B19, influenza, CMV and Epstein-Barr virus, according to a later analysis. A further reported finding was that TCR beta sequences accurately predicted the HLA-A and HLA-B alleles for most subjects in the first cohort. HLA typing was unavailable for some donors at each locus, so association tests used only the typed subset.

Libraries were built with the immunoSEQ multiplex PCR assay. For the multiplex PCR, a mixture combining 60 forward primers for TCR Vbeta segments and 13 reverse primers for TCR Jbeta segments was used. The CDR3 region of rearranged TCR beta genes was amplified from genomic DNA with a multiplex PCR assay. The Illumina HiSeq System was used to sequence the amplified TCR beta libraries as 87-base-pair reads. In the paper's pipeline: A later analysis tallied tens of millions of unique TCR beta chains across the 666 repertoires, and some 10 million of those chains were shared by two or more donors. Raw reads were error-corrected and collapsed into unique sequences by a nearest-neighbor algorithm in which closely related sequences were merged to remove PCR and sequencing errors. Alignment of CDR3 sequences to IMGT reference sequences was used to assign V, D and J gene segments. Each retained sequence needed at least a six-nucleotide match to both a V gene segment and a J gene segment. Rearrangements were classified as productive when the CDR3 lacked stop codons and remained in frame with V and J, and all other rearrangements were classified as non-productive. Following IMGT convention, CDR3 was defined as the stretch from the second conserved V-encoded cysteine to the conserved J-encoded phenylalanine. The earlier analysis of fewer than 750 of the donors excluded sequences that lacked an unambiguous match to a single V gene segment. In an earlier analysis of several hundred of the donors, V segments were called functional above 56.7% productive rearrangements and were called segregating when the between-donor standard deviation exceeded 5%. A statistical classification framework was developed to diagnose cytomegalovirus status using the catalog of TCR beta chain sequences. A later analysis assigned V and J genes by comparing TCR nucleotide sequences with IMGT/GENE-DB human TR gene sequences. Using the TCRdist pipeline, a later analysis assigned CDR3 sequences along with most-parsimonious VDJ recombination scenarios. A later analysis defined each TCR beta chain by its CDR3 amino acid sequence plus V-gene family, and excluded reads lacking a unique V-gene family. To address suspected cross-contamination and a sequencing artifact, a later analysis removed several hundred highly shared, low-generation-probability nucleotide sequences. A later analysis calculated a clonal expansion index for each public chain from normalized within-repertoire ranks of inferred template counts. Generation probabilities in a later analysis came from a VDJ recombination model fitted to out-of-frame rearrangements, and those results were checked against IGoR. Hypergeometric tests were used in a later analysis to score TCR-TCR, TCR-HLA and TCR-CMV co-occurrence, with a repertoire-size bias correction applied to the TCR pairs. False discovery rates were estimated in a later analysis by permuting HLA or CMV assignments 20 times. In a later analysis, co-occurring TCRs were grouped using DBSCAN, and TCRdist sequence similarity was added for clustering within HLA-allele-positive subsets. Co-occurrence clustering excluded repertoires with fewer than 30,000 or more than 120,000 public chains, plus five with anomalous nucleotide sharing. The source is immuneACCESS, and TCRdb retained only in-frame sequences with V and J called. Part of the clones is not carried over; for the studies checked, unresolved V genes explain less than half of this, and the remainder is unexplained. V and J calls and clone size come straight from that table; D and trimming were deduced from the DNA. In all, the sample holds about 140,000 clones, and 79% of those were seen once. Jointly, the top ten make up 2.5% to 3.5% of the sample.

This TCR was recovered from a female donor in good health and CMV-seronegative. The chain couples TRBV12-5 to TRBJ2-1, with 7 bases matching TRBD2. Sample: PBMCs. The DNA reads TGTGCTAGTGGTTTGGTAGGGGCGGGAGTAGGAAATGAGCAGTTCTTC. Translation gives CASGLVGAGVGNEQFF.